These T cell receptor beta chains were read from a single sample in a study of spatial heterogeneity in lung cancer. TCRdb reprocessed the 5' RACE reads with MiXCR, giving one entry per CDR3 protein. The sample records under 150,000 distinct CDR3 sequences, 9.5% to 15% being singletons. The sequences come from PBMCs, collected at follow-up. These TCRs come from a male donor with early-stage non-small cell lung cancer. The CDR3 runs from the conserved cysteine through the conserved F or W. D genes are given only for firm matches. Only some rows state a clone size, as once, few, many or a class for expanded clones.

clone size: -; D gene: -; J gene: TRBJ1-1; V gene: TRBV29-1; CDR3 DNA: TGCAGCGTTGAAGCCCCTAGACCTCTAGGCACTGAAGCTTTCTTT; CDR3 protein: CSVEAPRPLGTEAFF
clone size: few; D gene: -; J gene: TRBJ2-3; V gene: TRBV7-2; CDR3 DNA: TGTGCCAGCAGCTGGGCAGTTAGCACAGATACGCAGTATTTT; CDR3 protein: CASSWAVSTDTQYF
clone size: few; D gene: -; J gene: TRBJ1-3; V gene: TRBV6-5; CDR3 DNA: TGTGCCAGCAGCACGGACAGACTTGGAAACACCATATATTTT; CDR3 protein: CASSTDRLGNTIYF
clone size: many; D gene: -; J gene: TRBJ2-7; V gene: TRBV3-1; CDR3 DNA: TGTGCCAGCAGCCAAGTATACGAGCAGTACTTC; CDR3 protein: CASSQVYEQYF
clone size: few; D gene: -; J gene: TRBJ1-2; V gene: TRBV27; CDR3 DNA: TGTGCCAGCAGAAAAGAACGAAACCGCTATGGCTACACCTTC; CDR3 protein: CASRKERNRYGYTF
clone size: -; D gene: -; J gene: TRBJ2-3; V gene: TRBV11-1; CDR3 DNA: TGTGCCAGCAGCTTAAACGGCATCAGCACAGATACGCAGTATTTT; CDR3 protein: CASSLNGISTDTQYF
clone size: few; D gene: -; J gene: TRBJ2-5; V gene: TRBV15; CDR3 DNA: TGTGCCACCAGCAGACAGAAACAAGAGACCCAGTACTTC; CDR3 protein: CATSRQKQETQYF
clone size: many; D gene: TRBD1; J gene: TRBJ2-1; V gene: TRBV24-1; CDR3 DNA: TGTGCCACCAGTGAAAAGGGACAGGGCTTCTACAATGAGCAGTTCTTC; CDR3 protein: CATSEKGQGFYNEQFF
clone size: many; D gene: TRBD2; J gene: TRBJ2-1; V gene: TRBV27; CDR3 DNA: TGTGCCAGCAGCACCAGCGGGGGGCCCTACAATGAGCAGTTCTTC; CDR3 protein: CASSTSGGPYNEQFF
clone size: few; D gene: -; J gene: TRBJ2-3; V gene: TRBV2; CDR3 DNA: TGTGCCAGCAGTGGTCAGACGGCAGATACGCAGTATTTT; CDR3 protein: CASSGQTADTQYF
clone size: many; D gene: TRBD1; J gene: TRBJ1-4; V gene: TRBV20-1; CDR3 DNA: TGCAGTGCTGGGACAGGGAGTAATGAAAAACTGTTTTTT; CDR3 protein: CSAGTGSNEKLFF
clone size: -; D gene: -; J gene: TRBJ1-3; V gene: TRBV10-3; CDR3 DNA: TGTGCCATCAGTGTGAACTCTGGAAACACCATATATTTT; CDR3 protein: CAISVNSGNTIYF
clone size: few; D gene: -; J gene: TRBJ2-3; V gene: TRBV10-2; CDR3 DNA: TGCGCCAGCAGGGACGAAGTGACGCAGTATTTT; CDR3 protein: CASRDEVTQYF
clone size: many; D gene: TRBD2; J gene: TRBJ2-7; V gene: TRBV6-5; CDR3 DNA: TGTGCCAGCAGAACGACTAGCGGGGCGTCCTACGAGCAGTACTTC; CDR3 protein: CASRTTSGASYEQYF
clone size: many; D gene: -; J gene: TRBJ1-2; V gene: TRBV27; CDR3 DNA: TGTGCCAGCAGTTTGGGACGGGGCCTAATTGGAGGCTACACCTTC; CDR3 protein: CASSLGRGLIGGYTF
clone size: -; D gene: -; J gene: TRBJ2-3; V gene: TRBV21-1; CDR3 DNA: TGTGCCAGCAGCAAAGGGGACAGGGGCGGAACAGATACGCAGTATTTT; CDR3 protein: CASSKGDRGGTDTQYF
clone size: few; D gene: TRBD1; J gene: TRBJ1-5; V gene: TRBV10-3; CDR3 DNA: TGTGCCATCAGTGAGTCGGGACAGGCCAGATCTTTT; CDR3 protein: CAISESGQARSF
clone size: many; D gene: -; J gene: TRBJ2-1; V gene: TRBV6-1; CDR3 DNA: TGTGCCAGCAGTGAAGTCCGAGGTGAGCAGTTCTTC; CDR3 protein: CASSEVRGEQFF
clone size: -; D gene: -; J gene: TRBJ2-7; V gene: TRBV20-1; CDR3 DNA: TGCAGTGCTAGATACCGGGACATCTCCTACGAGCAGTACTTC; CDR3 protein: CSARYRDISYEQYF
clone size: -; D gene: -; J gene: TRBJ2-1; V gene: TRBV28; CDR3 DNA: TGTGCCAGCTCGCAAGGGACCCCCCAGCAGTTCTTC; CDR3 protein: CASSQGTPQQFF
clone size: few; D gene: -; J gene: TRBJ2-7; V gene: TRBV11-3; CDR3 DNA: TGTGCCAGCAGCTTAGTTGCTCGGGAGCAGTACTTC; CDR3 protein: CASSLVAREQYF
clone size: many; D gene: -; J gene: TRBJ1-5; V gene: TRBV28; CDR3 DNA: TGTGCCAGCACTTGGACAGATAGCAATCAGCCCCAGCATTTT; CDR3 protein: CASTWTDSNQPQHF
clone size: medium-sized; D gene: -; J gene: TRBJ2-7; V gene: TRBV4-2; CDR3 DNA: TGTGCCAGCAGCCAAGACGACTCCTACGAGCAGTACTTC; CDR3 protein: CASSQDDSYEQYF